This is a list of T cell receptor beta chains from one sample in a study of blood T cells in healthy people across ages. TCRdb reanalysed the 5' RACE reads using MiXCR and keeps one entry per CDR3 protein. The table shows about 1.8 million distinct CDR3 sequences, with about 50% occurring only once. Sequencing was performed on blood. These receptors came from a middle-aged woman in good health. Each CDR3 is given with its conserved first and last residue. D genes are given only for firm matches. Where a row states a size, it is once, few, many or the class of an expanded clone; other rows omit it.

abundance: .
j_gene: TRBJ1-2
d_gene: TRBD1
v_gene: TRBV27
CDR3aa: CASSRVGGHGYTF
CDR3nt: TGTGCCAGCAGTCGGGTAGGGGGCCATGGCTACACCTTC

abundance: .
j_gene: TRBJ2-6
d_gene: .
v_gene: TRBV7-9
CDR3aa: CASSRHGDRSGANVLTF
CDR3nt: TGTGCCAGCAGCCGACACGGGGATCGGTCCGGGGCCAACGTCCTGACTTTC

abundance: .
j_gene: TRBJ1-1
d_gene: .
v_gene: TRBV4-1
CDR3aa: CASSQVSEGPGSVMAFF
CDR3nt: TGCGCCAGCAGCCAAGTATCGGAAGGCCCGGGCAGTGTAATGGCTTTCTTT

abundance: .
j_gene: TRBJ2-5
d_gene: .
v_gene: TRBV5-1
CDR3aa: CASSSATGETQYF
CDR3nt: TGCGCCAGCAGCTCAGCCACTGGTGAGACCCAGTACTTC

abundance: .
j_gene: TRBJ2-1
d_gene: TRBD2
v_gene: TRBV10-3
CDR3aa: CAIKGSGGEQFF
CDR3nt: TGTGCCATCAAGGGGTCGGGGGGAGAGCAGTTCTTC

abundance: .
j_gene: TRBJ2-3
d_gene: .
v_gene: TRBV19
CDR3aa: CASSIEFTISDTQYF
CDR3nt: TGTGCCAGTAGTATAGAATTTACGATCTCAGATACGCAGTATTTT

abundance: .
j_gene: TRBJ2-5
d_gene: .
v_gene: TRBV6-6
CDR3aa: CASSTTGPAKRTQYF
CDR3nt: TGTGCCAGCAGTACCACGGGACCGGCTAAGAGGACCCAGTACTTC

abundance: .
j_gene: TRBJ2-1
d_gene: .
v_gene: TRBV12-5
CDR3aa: CASGLLGYNEQFF
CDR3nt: TGTGCTAGTGGTTTGTTGGGGTACAATGAGCAGTTCTTC

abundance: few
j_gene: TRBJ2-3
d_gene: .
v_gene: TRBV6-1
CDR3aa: CASSEAGTATDTQYF
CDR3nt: TGTGCCAGCAGTGAAGCTGGGACCGCCACAGATACGCAGTATTTT

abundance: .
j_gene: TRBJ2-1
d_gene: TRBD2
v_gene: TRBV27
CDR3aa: CASSLWGGRNEQFF
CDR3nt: TGTGCCAGCAGTTTATGGGGGGGTCGGAATGAGCAGTTCTTC

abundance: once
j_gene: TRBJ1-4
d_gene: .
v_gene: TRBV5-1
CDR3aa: CASSSAGITYNEKLFF
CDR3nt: TGCGCCAGCAGCTCGGCCGGGATCACCTATAATGAAAAACTGTTTTTT

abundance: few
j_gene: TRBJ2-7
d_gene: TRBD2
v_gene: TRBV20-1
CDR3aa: CSARTSGGTYEQYF
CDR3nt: TGCAGTGCTAGAACTAGCGGAGGAACCTACGAGCAGTACTTC

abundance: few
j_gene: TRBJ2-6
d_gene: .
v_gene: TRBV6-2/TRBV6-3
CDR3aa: CASHNAGLSGANVLTF
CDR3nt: TGTGCCAGCCATAATGCGGGACTCTCTGGGGCCAACGTCCTGACTTTC

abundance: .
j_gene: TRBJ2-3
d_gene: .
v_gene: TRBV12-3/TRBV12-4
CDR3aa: CASSLGITGRGARYSTDTQYF
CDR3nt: TGTGCCAGCAGTTTAGGAATCACGGGGAGAGGGGCGAGATATAGCACAGATACGCAGTATTTT

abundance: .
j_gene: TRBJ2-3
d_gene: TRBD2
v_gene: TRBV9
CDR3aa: CASSVATGTSGGANTDTQYF
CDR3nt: TGTGCCAGCAGCGTAGCTACCGGGACTAGCGGGGGGGCTAACACAGATACGCAGTATTTT

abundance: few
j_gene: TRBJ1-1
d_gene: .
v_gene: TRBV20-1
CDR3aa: CSARQQNTEAFF
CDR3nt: TGCAGCGCCCGACAGCAGAACACTGAAGCTTTCTTT

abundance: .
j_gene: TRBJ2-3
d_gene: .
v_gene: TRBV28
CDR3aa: CATYGPPSTDTQYF
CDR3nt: TGTGCCACTTACGGACCCCCAAGCACAGATACGCAGTATTTT

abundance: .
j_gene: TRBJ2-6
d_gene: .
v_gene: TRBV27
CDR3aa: CASSFVRSGANVLTF
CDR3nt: TGTGCCAGCAGTTTCGTAAGGTCAGGGGCCAACGTCCTGACTTTC

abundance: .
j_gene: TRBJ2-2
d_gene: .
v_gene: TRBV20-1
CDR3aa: CSARDIRDKGTANTGELFF
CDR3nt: TGCAGTGCTAGAGATATTCGGGACAAAGGGACGGCGAACACCGGGGAGCTGTTTTTT

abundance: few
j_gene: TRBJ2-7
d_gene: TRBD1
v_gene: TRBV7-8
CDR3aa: CASQDRAYEQYF
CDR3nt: TGTGCCAGCCAAGACAGGGCCTACGAGCAGTACTTC